One and the same sample provided the 24 T cell receptor beta chains below, sequenced in a study of T cells in Graves' hyperthyroidism and ophthalmopathy. RNA transcripts were the template for amplifying TCR beta CDR3 regions. First-round RT-PCR of the TCR CDR3 relied on the HTBI primer set. TCRdb processed the multiplex PCR reads anew with MiXCR; each CDR3 protein has one entry. The data show some 530,000 distinct CDR3 sequences, 22% seen once. Sample: blood. Receptor source: a woman aged 70-85 years with Graves' ophthalmopathy.

This chain uses TRBV20-1 with TRBJ2-5; 7 nucleotides line up with TRBD2. Germline V gene data show CDR1 as DFQATT and CDR2 as SNEGSKA (reference sequence). The V segment lost 5 bases and the J segment 5 bases; nucleotides outside the gene matches: 14. The length of the CDR3 is 15 residues. The CDR3 bases are TGCAGTGCTCTCCCCGGGGGGAGTCGGGAGGAGACCCAGTACTTC. It codes for CSALPGGSREETQYF.

Ten or more counts support this clonotype. The chain joins TRBV28 to TRBJ2-3; D tentatively reads TRBD1 or TRBD2 (6 bases each). Germline V CDR1 and CDR2: MDHEN, SYDVKM. The CDR3 consists of 17 residues. The ends were cut back, 3 bases at V and 3 bases at J, with 19 bases in the middle. The CDR3 coding sequence is TGTGCCAGCAGTTTTCCCCTGGTTCCGGGGGCAACAGATACGCAGTATTTT. It encodes CASSFPLVPGATDTQYF.

Only a few counts were recorded for this clonotype. The chain is built from TRBV5-6 and TRBJ1-1; 7 nucleotides align to TRBD1. With 4 bases clipped from V and 2 bases from J, the junction kept 8 bases outside the gene matches. The V gene's germline CDR1 is SGHDT and CDR2 YYEEEE. The CDR3 runs 15 residues. CDR3 residues: CASSRGGLGNTEAFF. The CDR3 DNA reads as TGTGCCAGCAGCCGAGGGGGCTTGGGAAACACTGAAGCTTTCTTT. The full variable domain, with the rest looked up from reference TRBV5-6 and TRBJ1-1, is DAGVTQSPTHLIKTRGQQVTLRCSPKSGHDTVSWYQQALGQGPQFIFQYYEEEERQRGNFPDRFSGHQFPNYSSELNVNALLLGDSALYLCASSRGGLGNTEAFFGQGTRLTVV.

The rearrangement uses TRBV18 and TRBJ2-7, with D hard to call. From germline, CDR1 is KGHSH and CDR2 LQKENI. Trimming removed 3 bases from V and 6 bases from J, with 12 bases in between. The CDR3 length is 13 residues. The CDR3 sequence: CASSPSPQSEQYF. Here the CDR3 DNA reads TGTGCCAGCTCACCTAGCCCACAATCCGAGCAGTACTTC.

The sample holds a few counts of this clonotype. The rearrangement joins TRBV12-3 or TRBV12-4 to TRBJ2-1; the match to TRBD2 covers 7 bases. V was clipped by 3 bases and J by 3 bases; unmatched bases: 8. This CDR3 spans 16 amino acids. CDR3 DNA sequence: TGTGCCAGCAGTTTTATATCTAGCGGATACTACAATGAGCAGTTCTTC. Translating it yields CASSFISSGYYNEQFF.

In its sample, this clonotype was seen a few times. This chain links TRBV29-1 with TRBJ2-2; D not resolved. This CDR3 has 15 amino acids. The V gene lost 6 bases and the J gene lost 0 bases, with 14 bases spanning the gap. Looked up from germline, CDR1 is SQVTM and CDR2 is ANQGSEA. The CDR3 DNA reads as TGCAGCGTCCCCGGACCGGTGGCGAACACCGGGGAGCTGTTTTTT. It specifies CSVPGPVANTGELFF.

The chain is built from TRBV6-2 or TRBV6-3 and TRBJ2-7; no reliable D call. The CDR3 is 17 residues long. Germline-derived CDR1 and CDR2 are MNHEY and SVGEGT. V was shortened by 6 bases and J by 1 base, with 22 bases between the two germline ends. CDR3 in DNA: TGTGCCAGCAGCCCTGGGTTAGGTGCGGATGTATCCTACGAGCAGTACTTC. Its translation is CASSPGLGADVSYEQYF.

This clonotype was seen only a few times. The J gene is TRBJ1-2, the V gene TRBV19; 10 bases fit TRBD1. The CDR3 runs to 15 residues. Germline V CDR1 and CDR2: LNHDA, SQIVND (reference sequence). V lost 9 bases and J lost 6; bases outside the gene matches: 13. The CDR3 sequence: CASPGQGPLSNGYTF. CDR3 DNA: TGTGCCAGCCCGGGACAGGGGCCACTATCGAATGGCTACACCTTC.

This clonotype was counted ten times or more. V gene TRBV6-2 or TRBV6-3 combines with J gene TRBJ2-7, with a tentative D call TRBD2 (7 bases). Germline-derived CDR1 and CDR2 are MNHEY and SVGEGT. The CDR3 runs to 16 residues. Trimming left V 0 bases short and J 0 bases short, with 12 bases between. The CDR3 DNA is TGTGCCAGCAGTTACTCTGGGGGGGCACGCTCCTACGAGCAGTACTTC. This encodes CASSYSGGARSYEQYF.

The chain carries TRBV7-8 and TRBJ2-5; TRBD1 agrees at 10 bases. Unmatched junction bases numbered 5, after V lost 5 bases and J lost 5 bases. Germline V gene data show CDR1 as SGHVS and CDR2 as FQNEAQ. The CDR3 runs 14 residues. CDR3 sequence (DNA): TGTGCCAGCAGCCCGGGACAGGGGATTGAGACCCAGTACTTC. Translation: CASSPGQGIETQYF.

The chain uses TRBV7-2 and TRBJ2-5, with 7 bases aligning to TRBD2. Germline V CDR1 and CDR2: SGHTA, FQGNSA. The CDR3 extends over 16 amino acids. V lost 4 bases and J lost 1; bases outside the gene matches: 9. Here the CDR3 reads CASSSRKAGPQETQYF. DNA for the CDR3: TGTGCCAGCAGCTCGAGAAAAGCGGGGCCCCAAGAGACCCAGTACTTC.

This clonotype has only a few counts. The chain recombines TRBV6-1 with TRBJ2-5; either TRBD1 or TRBD2 may fit D (5 bases each). V lost 2 bases and J 9 bases, leaving 19 bases between the germline ends. Per germline, CDR1 MNHNS and CDR2 SASEGT. The CDR3 spans 15 residues. The chain's CDR3 is CASSESPVRGVAQYF. The DNA of the CDR3 is TGTGCCAGCAGTGAATCCCCCGTGAGGGGAGTAGCCCAGTACTTC.

CDR3 amino acids: CACQIAGDNSYEQYF. The CDR3 DNA is TGTGCCTGCCAAATCGCGGGGGACAACTCCTACGAGCAGTACTTC. The chain combines TRBV30 with TRBJ2-7, with a weak D call TRBD2 (7 bases). With 6 bases removed from V and 0 bases from J, the gap between germline ends came to 18 bases. Germline CDR1 GTSNPN, CDR2 SVGIG (reference sequence). CDR3 length: 15 amino acids.

About this clonotype itself: The junction departs from germline at one end; a sequencing error may be responsible. The V call is TRBV9, the J call TRBJ2-3, with a possible D match to TRBD2 (5 bases). Germline lookup yields CDR1 SGDLS and CDR2 YYNGEE. This CDR3 has 17 residues. CDR3 coding DNA: TGTGCCAGCAGCGTAGGTTGGACTGTCGCGAACACAGATTCGCAGTATTTT. Translating gives CASSVGWTVANTDSQYF.

The chain uses TRBV29-1 and TRBJ2-1, with 9 bases that match TRBD2. The germline V gene encodes CDR1 SQVTM and CDR2 ANQGSEA. CDR3 length equals 16 residues. With 3 bases clipped from V and 8 bases from J, the junction kept 14 bases outside the gene matches. The chain's CDR3 is CSVDSRLSGRLDEQFF. CDR3 DNA: TGCAGCGTTGATTCGAGGCTTAGCGGGAGACTGGATGAGCAGTTCTTC.

This chain uses TRBV12-3 or TRBV12-4 with TRBJ1-2; D is uncertain. With 6 bases removed from V and 0 bases from J, the gap between germline ends came to 14 bases. The CDR3 runs to 15 residues. The CDR3, as DNA: TGTGCCAGCAGGTCTCCCGGCCTCTCTAACTATGGCTACACCTTC. Its protein product is CASRSPGLSNYGYTF.

This clonotype has a handful of counts. The V call is TRBV9, the J call TRBJ2-1; D call uncertain. V lost 0 bases and J lost 3, with 4 bases in between. Germline assignment: CDR1 SGDLS and CDR2 YYNGEE. This CDR3 is built from 13 residues. The chain's CDR3 is CASSVGDYNEQFF. CDR3 DNA: TGTGCCAGCAGCGTAGGGGACTACAATGAGCAGTTCTTC.

This clonotype has just a few counts. V and J are TRBV6-2 or TRBV6-3 and TRBJ1-1, with a possible D match to TRBD1 (6 bases). This CDR3 comprises 16 residues. Trimming took off 2 bases at V and 1 base at J, with 14 bases between the two ends. CDR1 is MNHEY, CDR2 SVGEGT, per germline. Here the CDR3 DNA reads TGTGCCAGCAGTTACCCCGTGGGGGCACCGAACACTGAAGCTTTCTTT. Translation: CASSYPVGAPNTEAFF.

This clonotype was picked up many times. This chain links TRBV12-3 or TRBV12-4 with TRBJ1-1, with D possibly being TRBD1 (6 bases). V was shortened by 6 bases and J by 0 bases, with 23 bases between the two germline ends. The CDR3 totals 18 residues. In DNA form, the CDR3 reads TGTGCCAGCAGCCCCGCGGTCGGGGGGCAGCCGATGAACACTGAAGCTTTCTTT. It translates to CASSPAVGGQPMNTEAFF.

The CDR3 coding sequence is TGTGCCAGCACCACTACAGGGGGCCCCAGCTCCTATAATTCACCCCTCCACTTT. Its translation: CASTTTGGPSSYNSPLHF. The chain combines TRBV6-1 with TRBJ1-6; 9 bases fit TRBD1. The CDR3 length is 18 residues. J was trimmed by 0 bases and V by 7 bases; bases with no gene match: 10. CDR1 is MNHNS and CDR2 is SASEGT in the germline V gene.

This clonotype was detected many times. The rearrangement joins TRBV11-2 to TRBJ2-3; 8 positions agree with TRBD2. V was clipped by 0 bases and J by 7 bases; unmatched bases: 9. The CDR3 runs 16 residues. Germline loops: CDR1 SGHAT, CDR2 FQNNGV. The DNA for the CDR3 is TGTGCCAGCAGCTTAGATTCGGGAGGGCCCCTATATACGCAGTATTTT. Translating it yields CASSLDSGGPLYTQYF. The whole variable domain, filled in from reference TRBV11-2 and TRBJ2-3, reads EAGVAQSPRYKIIEKRQSVAFWCNPISGHATLYWYQQILGQGPKLLIQFQNNGVVDDSQLPKDRFSAERLKGVDSTLKIQPAKLEDSAVYLCASSLDSGGPLYTQYFGPGTRLTVL.

This clonotype appeared many times. This rearrangement joins TRBV29-1 to TRBJ1-1, with D uncertain. This CDR3 has 13 residues. The V gene lost 2 bases and the J gene lost 11 bases, with 18 bases spanning the gap. The germline V gene has CDR1 SQVTM and CDR2 ANQGSEA. The CDR3 loop reads CSVEPTIVRGAFF. In DNA form, the CDR3 reads TGCAGCGTTGAACCTACCATCGTCCGGGGTGCTTTCTTT. Combining the CDR3 with reference TRBV29-1 and TRBJ1-1 gives the whole variable domain SAVISQKPSRDICQRGTSLTIQCQVDSQVTMMFWYRQQPGQSLTLIATANQGSEATYESGFVIDKFPISRPNLTFSTLTVSNMSPEDSSIYLCSVEPTIVRGAFFGQGTRLTVV.

This clonotype was seen a few times. The chain uses TRBV9 and TRBJ2-7; tentative D call: TRBD2 (6 bases). Germline values: CDR1 SGDLS, CDR2 YYNGEE. V lost 3 bases to trimming and J lost 4 bases, with 17 bases between them. CDR3 length equals 15 residues. In DNA form, the CDR3 reads TGTGCCAGCAGCGCCGACGGGCCTGGGGGGTACGAGCAGTACTTC. Translation: CASSADGPGGYEQYF.

This clonotype was counted a few times. This rearrangement joins TRBV29-1 to TRBJ2-7, with D tentatively TRBD1 (6 bases). The CDR3 contains 12 residues. CDR1 is SQVTM and CDR2 is ANQGSEA in the germline V gene. Trimming removed 7 bases at V and 2 bases at J, with 12 bases between. The DNA of the CDR3 is TGCAGCGCTAGGACAGCCCCCTACGAGCAGTACTTC. Amino acids: CSARTAPYEQYF.